These 30 T cell receptor beta chains originate from one sample sequenced in a study of identical twins. TCRdb fed the 5' RACE reads into MiXCR, producing one record per CDR3 protein. The profile shows under 300,000 distinct CDR3 sequences, approximately 8.3% of them singletons. These sequences were also reported in another study, on yellow fever vaccine responses in identical twins.

The sequencing sample was made of CD8+ T cells sorted from blood. These receptors all stem from a woman aged 18-29 years in good health.

This clonotype was seen a handful of times. The J gene is TRBJ2-5, the V gene TRBV5-1; D is tentatively TRBD1 or TRBD2 (5 bases each). Between the trimmed V and J ends, which lost 3 bases and 2 bases, there was a span of 14 bases. Germline V gene data show CDR1 as SGHRS and CDR2 as YFSETQ. The CDR3 runs 15 residues. Here the CDR3 reads CASSYEGPYQETQYF. In nucleotides, the CDR3 is TGCGCCAGCAGCTATGAGGGGCCGTATCAAGAGACCCAGTACTTC.

The chain couples TRBV10-3 to TRBJ2-1, with 11 bases fitting TRBD1. Germline V gene sequence: CDR1 ENHRY, CDR2 SYGVKD. The CDR3 has 15 residues. V shed 6 bases and J 8 bases; nucleotides not matched to a gene: 9. This CDR3 is CAIRSDRGLFDEQFF. The DNA for the CDR3 is TGTGCCATCAGATCGGACAGGGGGCTTTTCGATGAGCAGTTCTTC.

This clonotype was observed at least ten times. The rearrangement links TRBV25-1 to TRBJ2-1, with 10 bases matching TRBD2. Germline CDR1 reads MGHDK; CDR2 reads SYGVNS. After removal of 6 bases from V and 5 bases from J, the junction contained 1 base not matched to a gene. The CDR3 runs to 13 residues. The CDR3 DNA follows: TGTGCCAGCAGAGCGGGAGGGAACAATGAGCAGTTCTTC. It yields the protein CASRAGGNNEQFF.

This clonotype has more than one count but fewer than ten. This rearrangement joins TRBV6-2 or TRBV6-3 to TRBJ2-2, with TRBD1 as a possible D gene (5 bases). The V gene lost 0 bases and the J gene lost 3 bases, with 8 bases spanning the gap. The V gene's germline CDR1 is MNHEY and CDR2 SVGEGT. The CDR3 totals 15 residues. The chain's CDR3 is CASSYSSGYTGELFF. The CDR3 bases are TGTGCCAGCAGTTACTCGTCAGGGTACACCGGGGAGCTGTTTTTT.

This clonotype has only a few counts. This chain connects TRBV4-1 to TRBJ1-2; D perhaps matches TRBD1 (6 bases). The germline V gene encodes CDR1 MGHRA and CDR2 YSYEKL. Trimming removed 0 bases at V and 1 base at J, with 18 bases between. The CDR3 length is 18 residues. CDR3 sequence reads: CASSQDPSTGDYNYGYTF. For the CDR3, the DNA is TGCGCCAGCAGCCAAGACCCCTCGACAGGAGATTATAACTATGGCTACACCTTC.

This clonotype was recorded a few times. The chain carries TRBV7-9 and TRBJ2-7, with 7 bases matching TRBD2. The length of the CDR3 is 14 residues. After removal of 8 bases from V and 5 bases from J, the junction contained 12 bases not matched to a gene. Germline loops: CDR1 SEHNR, CDR2 FQNEAQ (reference sequence). CDR3 DNA sequence: TGTGCCAGCGAGGGGAGGGAGGGTCAGGACGAGCAGTACTTC. This encodes CASEGREGQDEQYF.

The chain joins TRBV4-1 to TRBJ2-1; D is unclear. There are 13 residues in the CDR3. V lost 2 bases to trimming and J lost 5 bases, with 7 bases between them. Germline V lookup: CDR1 MGHRA, CDR2 YSYEKL. CDR3: CASSQTANNEQFF. The CDR3, as DNA: TGCGCCAGCAGCCAAACTGCGAACAATGAGCAGTTCTTC.

This clonotype was counted a few times. This chain connects TRBV6-5 to TRBJ2-7; D may be TRBD2 (7 bases). The CDR3 extends over 14 amino acids. V was shortened by 0 bases and J by 6 bases, with 12 bases between the two germline ends. The germline V gene encodes CDR1 MNHEY and CDR2 SVGAGI. The CDR3 DNA sequence: TGTGCCAGCAGTTACTCTAACAGGGAGGGCGAGCAGTACTTC. The encoded protein is CASSYSNREGEQYF.

The J gene is TRBJ2-3, the V gene TRBV20-1; 9 bases agree with TRBD2. V gave up 3 bases and J gave up 4 bases; unmatched junction bases: 8. The germline gives CDR1 DFQATT, CDR2 SNEGSKA (reference sequence). The CDR3 runs to 15 residues. This chain's CDR3 is CSASFQREEPDTQYF. CDR3 bases: TGCAGTGCTAGCTTCCAGCGGGAGGAGCCAGATACGCAGTATTTT.

In its sample, this clonotype was seen a few times. The CDR3 reads CASSSRGSSYNEQFF. In DNA form, the CDR3 reads TGTGCCAGCAGTTCTCGGGGGAGCTCCTACAATGAGCAGTTCTTC. This chain connects TRBV6-4 to TRBJ2-1, with TRBD2 as a possible D gene (6 bases). The CDR3 sequence is 15 residues long. Germline-derived CDR1 and CDR2 are MRHNA and SNTAGT. The V end lost 5 bases, the J end lost 0 bases, and 11 bases lay between the germline ends.

This sequence joins TRBV2 and TRBJ1-2; D not certain. V was clipped by 4 bases and J by 1 base, with 13 bases between them. The CDR3 has 15 residues. Germline CDR1 is SNHLY and CDR2 is FYNNEI. The CDR3 coding sequence is TGTGCCAGCAGTGGAAGGGAGGAACTTAACTATGGCTACACCTTC. This translates into CASSGREELNYGYTF.

This clonotype was detected only a few times. The chain joins TRBV7-2 to TRBJ2-5, with a possible D match to TRBD1 (6 bases). V shed 5 bases and J shed 2 bases, with 12 bases lying between them. The CDR3 consists of 14 residues. Germline lookup yields CDR1 SGHTA and CDR2 FQGNSA. The CDR3 DNA reads TGTGCCAGCAGCGCCGCGGACAGACAAGAGACCCAGTACTTC. This sequence encodes CASSAADRQETQYF. Filled out from reference TRBV7-2 and TRBJ2-5, the complete variable domain reads GAGVSQSPSNKVTEKGKDVELRCDPISGHTALYWYRQSLGQGLEFLIYFQGNSAPDKSGLPSDRFSAERTGGSVSTLTIQRTQQEDSAVYLCASSAADRQETQYFGPGTRLLVL.

V usage is TRBV29-1 and J usage is TRBJ2-7; TRBD1 matches 10 bases. The V segment lost 6 bases and the J segment 4 bases; nucleotides outside the gene matches: 6. Germline values: CDR1 SQVTM, CDR2 ANQGSEA. The CDR3 length is 13 residues. The CDR3 coding sequence is TGCAGCGTCATGGGACAGGGGTGGTACGAGCAGTACTTC. This translates into CSVMGQGWYEQYF.

The rearrangement links TRBV29-1 to TRBJ2-2, with D perhaps matching TRBD1 or TRBD2 (5 bases each). The CDR3 has 12 residues. Trimming shortened V by 4 bases and J by 6 bases, and 9 bases separated the two germline ends. CDR1 is SQVTM, CDR2 ANQGSEA, per germline. The CDR3 sequence is CSVAGLAGELFF. The CDR3 bases are TGCAGCGTTGCGGGGCTGGCCGGGGAGCTGTTTTTT.

This clonotype occurred a few times. The rearrangement joins TRBV5-4 to TRBJ2-7, with 9 bases matching TRBD2. This CDR3 contains 15 residues. The J segment lost 5 bases and the V segment lost 0 bases, leaving 6 bases of the junction unmatched. Germline V gene lookup returns CDR1 SGHNT and CDR2 YYREEE (reference sequence). CDR3: CASSLGRGGRNEQYF. CDR3 DNA: TGTGCCAGCAGCTTGGGGCGGGGGGGTAGGAACGAGCAGTACTTC. The whole variable domain, filled in from reference TRBV5-4 and TRBJ2-7, reads ETGVTQSPTHLIKTRGQQVTLRCSSQSGHNTVSWYQQALGQGPQFIFQYYREEENGRGNFPPRFSGLQFPNYSSELNVNALELDDSALYLCASSLGRGGRNEQYFGPGTRLTVT.

This clonotype was seen ten or more times. The DNA for the CDR3 is TGTGCCAGCAGCCAAGGGTCAGGTTTTGGGGTTTACAATGAGCAGTTCTTC. Its translation is CASSQGSGFGVYNEQFF. The chain uses TRBV3-1 and TRBJ2-1; D is uncertain. The V end was cut by 1 base, the J end by 4 bases, with 17 bases between. Looked up from germline, CDR1 is LGHDT and CDR2 is YNNKEL (reference sequence). The CDR3 totals 17 residues.

There are many counts of this clonotype. The germline gene is not matched at one end of the junction; a read error may be the cause. This sequence joins TRBV7-7 and TRBJ2-1; D is uncertain. Germline-derived CDR1 and CDR2 are SSHAT and FNYEAQ (reference sequence). This CDR3 comprises 14 residues. The CDR3 DNA sequence: TGTGCTAGCAGCTTAGAGATGGGTACGGATGAGCAGTTCTTC. It codes for CASSLEMGTDEQFF.

The V gene is TRBV28, the J gene TRBJ2-7, with D tentatively TRBD1 (7 bases). This CDR3 region has 15 residues. Germline CDR1 and CDR2: MDHEN and SYDVKM. The V end was cut by 3 bases, the J end by 3 bases, with 15 bases between. CDR3 region: CASSFGTSGGYEQYF. The CDR3 nucleotides are TGTGCCAGCAGTTTTGGGACTTCAGGGGGCTACGAGCAGTACTTC.

The V and J genes are TRBV28 and TRBJ2-3, with a possible D match to TRBD1 (5 bases). Trimming removed 4 bases from V and 0 bases from J, with 14 bases in between. Germline CDR1 reads MDHEN; CDR2 reads SYDVKM. The CDR3 is 16 residues long. CDR3 DNA: TGTGCCAGCAGTTCCCCCGTGACAGATAGCACAGATACGCAGTATTTT. The encoded protein is CASSSPVTDSTDTQYF.

This clonotype was picked up a small number of times. This rearrangement joins TRBV6-2 or TRBV6-3 to TRBJ2-7; 12 bases align to TRBD2. The length of the CDR3 is 15 residues. The germline V gene has CDR1 MNHEY and CDR2 SVGEGT. V lost 9 bases and J lost 2; bases outside the gene matches: 8. CDR3 DNA: TGTGCCAGTTCAACCTGGACTAGCGGGACCTACGAGCAGTACTTC. Translating it yields CASSTWTSGTYEQYF.

The genes are TRBV9 and TRBJ2-1; 11 bases are a match to TRBD1. Looked up from germline, CDR1 is SGDLS and CDR2 is YYNGEE. CDR3 length: 16 residues. With V trimmed by 0 bases and J by 4 bases, 3 bases remained unmatched. CDR3: CASSVGGQGAYNEQFF. As DNA, the CDR3 is TGTGCCAGCAGCGTAGGAGGACAGGGGGCGTACAATGAGCAGTTCTTC.

This clonotype was seen just once. This chain's CDR3 is CAMSSGGTGELFF. CDR3 coding DNA: TGTGCCATGAGCTCTGGGGGGACCGGGGAGCTGTTTTTT. The chain carries TRBV5-5 and TRBJ2-2, with TRBD2 as a possible D gene (6 bases). This CDR3 is built from 13 residues. Germline V CDR1 and CDR2: SGHKS, YYEKEE (reference sequence). The V end lost 9 bases, the J end lost 5 bases, and 14 bases lay between the germline ends.

This clonotype was detected many times. The V call is TRBV29-1, the J call TRBJ2-2; 8 nucleotides line up with TRBD1. V lost 7 bases to trimming and J lost 1 base; unmatched junction nucleotides: 5. CDR3 length equals 14 residues. From germline, CDR1 is SQVTM and CDR2 ANQGSEA. Here the CDR3 reads CSAAGQGNTGELFF. For the CDR3, the DNA is TGCAGCGCTGCCGGACAGGGGAACACCGGGGAGCTGTTTTTT.

This rearrangement joins TRBV6-2 or TRBV6-3 to TRBJ2-1; D is uncertain. Trimming stripped 0 bases from V and 8 bases from J, with 14 bases between. CDR1 is MNHEY and CDR2 is SVGEGT in the germline V gene. This CDR3 is 15 amino acids long. CDR3: CASSYSMVLMDEQFF. The DNA for the CDR3 is TGTGCCAGCAGTTACTCGATGGTTTTAATGGATGAGCAGTTCTTC.

This clonotype was found many times. This chain connects TRBV12-3 or TRBV12-4 to TRBJ2-1; D is ambiguous. The CDR3 totals 13 residues. V lost 3 bases and J lost 6, with 9 bases in between. In DNA form, the CDR3 reads TGTGCCAGCAGTTTTGTGCTTGCCAATGAGCAGTTCTTC. Translation: CASSFVLANEQFF.

This clonotype was found many times. This chain links TRBV3-1 with TRBJ2-7, with 8 bases fitting TRBD2. The germline gives CDR1 LGHDT, CDR2 YNNKEL (reference sequence). V shed 4 bases, J shed 3 bases, and the junction held 17 bases outside the gene matches. CDR3 length equals 18 residues. CDR3 nucleotide sequence: TGTGCCAGCAGCCTAGACCCGGGAGGGCTAGCGGCGTTCTACGAGCAGTACTTC. This encodes CASSLDPGGLAAFYEQYF.

This clonotype was observed a few times. This chain connects TRBV7-6 to TRBJ1-1, with D tentatively TRBD1 (5 bases). This CDR3 is built from 15 residues. V was clipped by 4 bases and J by 2 bases, with 14 bases between them. CDR1 SGHVS and CDR2 FNYEAQ come from the germline V gene. The CDR3 DNA follows: TGTGCCAGCAGCTCTGTGGGGCCCGGTAACACTGAAGCTTTCTTT. This gives the protein CASSSVGPGNTEAFF.

J is TRBJ2-7 and V is TRBV11-2; D is uncertain. V lost 1 base, J lost 2 bases, and 9 bases lay in between. Germline V gene data show CDR1 as SGHAT and CDR2 as FQNNGV. This CDR3 has 14 amino acids. CDR3 protein: CASSLVGSPYEQYF. CDR3 DNA sequence: TGTGCCAGCAGCTTAGTGGGCAGCCCCTACGAGCAGTACTTC.

There are a few counts of this clonotype. The V call is TRBV4-1, the J call TRBJ2-7; the D is unclear. Per germline, CDR1 MGHRA and CDR2 YSYEKL. The CDR3 totals 13 residues. V was shortened by 1 base and J by 4 bases, with 8 bases between the two germline ends. This chain's CDR3 is CASSQVASYEQYF. In DNA form, the CDR3 reads TGCGCCAGCAGCCAAGTAGCCAGTTACGAGCAGTACTTC.

The genes are TRBV30 and TRBJ2-1; D not certain. The CDR3 extends over 14 amino acids. Trimming pared 3 bases from V and 0 bases from J, leaving 9 bases between. Germline lookup yields CDR1 GTSNPN and CDR2 SVGIG (reference sequence). CDR3 sequence reads: CAWREPSSYNEQFF. CDR3 DNA sequence: TGTGCCTGGAGAGAGCCGAGCTCCTACAATGAGCAGTTCTTC.